This T cell receptor (beta chain) emerged from a study of cytomegalovirus exposure and HLA in healthy donors. General study points: Within the data, a cluster of highly shared sequence variants was likely a sequencing artifact. A few of the chains that were CMV-associated were confirmed in vitro to be specific for CMV antigens. Follow-up analysis later connected one missense variant in DCLRE1C with trimming of TCR beta V- and J-genes.

Concerning this clone itself: The antigen remains unidentified.

The PCR employed 60 Vbeta primers together with 13 Jbeta primers. The repertoire was sequenced with immunoSEQ multiplex PCR; TCRdb's copy has only in-frame clones and lacks some. The sample lists approximately 140,000 clones, about 80% occurring once. V lost 2 bases to trimming and J lost 7 bases, with 12 bases between them. CDR1 and CDR2 from the germline V gene are MNHNY and SVGAGI (reference sequence). The CDR3 spans 13 residues. This sequence was found in a girl aged 2-10 years in good health and CMV-seronegative. Sequencing was carried out using PBMCs. The V and J genes are TRBV6-6 and TRBJ2-7; perhaps TRBD2 as D (6 bases). This CDR3 reads CASSYGDLGEQYF. In DNA form, the CDR3 reads TGTGCCAGCAGTTACGGGGACTTGGGTGAGCAGTACTTC.